This is a list of T cell receptor beta chains from one sample in a study of cytomegalovirus exposure and HLA in healthy donors. The data were produced by immunoSEQ multiplex PCR, yet TCRdb's version contains in-frame clones alone and is incomplete. The table has under 200,000 clones, around 83% seen once. Input material: PBMCs. These receptors came from a girl aged 2 to 9 in good health and CMV-seropositive. Both conserved end residues are part of each CDR3. D genes are given only for firm matches. Not all rows give a size; the values are once, few, many and, for expanded clones, a class.

V: TRBV2
size: -
D: TRBD1
J: TRBJ1-2
CDR3: CASSGQDRGSRYTF
DNA: TGTGCCAGCAGTGGACAGGACAGGGGTTCTCGCTACACCTTC

V: TRBV7-3
size: -
D: TRBD1
J: TRBJ1-1
CDR3: CASSQTGTTEAFF
DNA: TGTGCCAGCAGCCAGACAGGGACCACTGAAGCTTTCTTT

V: TRBV27
size: -
D: TRBD2
J: TRBJ2-1
CDR3: CASSLEGLAGYNEQFF
DNA: TGTGCCAGCAGTTTAGAGGGACTAGCGGGATACAATGAGCAGTTCTTC

V: TRBV18
size: -
D: TRBD2
J: TRBJ2-7
CDR3: CASSPPTGGPYEQYF
DNA: TGTGCCAGCTCACCACCGACGGGAGGGCCCTACGAGCAGTACTTC

V: TRBV9
size: -
D: TRBD1
J: TRBJ2-7
CDR3: CASSQRQGYEQYF
DNA: TGTGCCAGCAGCCAAAGACAGGGCTACGAGCAGTACTTC

V: TRBV14
size: -
D: -
J: TRBJ1-1
CDR3: CASSHVMNTEAFF
DNA: TGTGCCAGCAGCCACGTTATGAACACTGAAGCTTTCTTT

V: TRBV25-1
size: -
D: TRBD2
J: TRBJ2-2
CDR3: CASSTSGRDTGELFF
DNA: TGTGCCAGCAGTACTAGCGGGAGGGACACCGGGGAGCTGTTTTTT

V: TRBV7-3
size: -
D: -
J: TRBJ2-1
CDR3: CASRLVGSSYNEQFF
DNA: TGTGCCAGCAGGTTGGTGGGCAGCTCCTACAATGAGCAGTTCTTC

V: TRBV6-1
size: -
D: TRBD2
J: TRBJ2-1
CDR3: CASSEGTSGTYEQFF
DNA: TGTGCCAGCAGTGAGGGGACTAGCGGGACCTATGAGCAGTTCTTC

V: TRBV29-1
size: -
D: -
J: TRBJ2-1
CDR3: CSVEDTRGEQFF
DNA: TGCAGCGTTGAAGATACTAGAGGTGAGCAGTTCTTC

V: TRBV28
size: -
D: -
J: TRBJ2-1
CDR3: CASSLSLLGYYNEQFF
DNA: TGTGCCAGCAGTTTATCACTCCTAGGTTATTACAATGAGCAGTTCTTC

V: TRBV5-5
size: once
D: -
J: TRBJ1-1
CDR3: CASSSTGMETEAFF
DNA: TGTGCCAGCAGTTCCACAGGGATGGAGACTGAAGCTTTCTTT

V: TRBV10-2
size: -
D: -
J: TRBJ1-2
CDR3: CASSGLSKPDGYTF
DNA: TGCGCCAGCAGCGGACTCTCAAAACCGGATGGCTACACCTTC

V: TRBV5-1
size: -
D: -
J: TRBJ1-3
CDR3: CASSFGDSGNTIYF
DNA: TGCGCCAGCAGCTTCGGAGACTCTGGAAACACCATATATTTT

V: TRBV7-6
size: -
D: TRBD2
J: TRBJ2-5
CDR3: CASSPAASGWETQYF
DNA: TGTGCCAGCAGCCCGGCGGCTAGCGGCTGGGAGACCCAGTACTTC

V: TRBV27
size: -
D: -
J: TRBJ1-1
CDR3: CASSFPASTEAFF
DNA: TGTGCCAGCAGTTTCCCCGCGAGCACTGAAGCTTTCTTT

V: TRBV9
size: -
D: TRBD2
J: TRBJ2-3
CDR3: CASSVGAGGPIDTQYF
DNA: TGTGCCAGCAGCGTAGGAGCGGGAGGGCCAATTGATACGCAGTATTTT

V: TRBV30
size: few
D: -
J: TRBJ1-1
CDR3: CAWGQPNTEAFF
DNA: TGTGCCTGGGGACAGCCGAACACTGAAGCTTTCTTT

V: TRBV5-6
size: -
D: -
J: TRBJ1-3
CDR3: CASSSQGPSGNTIYF
DNA: TGTGCCAGCAGCTCTCAGGGTCCCTCTGGAAACACCATATATTTT

V: TRBV2
size: -
D: TRBD2
J: TRBJ2-7
CDR3: CASSLTSTSGSPYEQYF
DNA: TGTGCCAGCAGTCTAACCTCGACTAGCGGGAGCCCCTACGAGCAGTACTTC

V: TRBV29-1
size: -
D: TRBD2
J: TRBJ2-2
CDR3: CSAGLAGWNTGELFF
DNA: TGCAGCGCGGGACTAGCGGGATGGAACACCGGGGAGCTGTTTTTT

V: TRBV18
size: few
D: -
J: TRBJ1-3
CDR3: CASSPDNLSGNTIYF
DNA: TGTGCCAGCTCACCTGACAACCTCTCTGGAAACACCATATATTTT